Following are 18 T cell receptor beta chains from one sample sequenced in a study of Graves' ophthalmopathy and Graves' hyperthyroidism (dated by TCRdb to between 2018 and 2020). TCRdb lists the instrument as Illumina HiSeq 2000. For repertoire sequencing, TCR beta CDR3 regions were amplified from RNA transcripts. The first round of RT-PCR was done with HTBI primers and the Qiagen OneStep RT-PCR kit, and was followed by a second round of multiplex PCR, then size selection and purification. Through fastp at Q25 and MiXCR, TCRdb rebuilt clones from the public reads, retaining in-frame beta chains. Duplicate CDR3 protein sequences are folded into a single record with the most common DNA and genes. The sample table holds 500,000 to 800,000 distinct CDR3 sequences, of which over 40% were seen once. The ten largest clones add up to roughly 3.5% of the sample. The specimen sequenced was peripheral blood. The receptors were gathered from an adult man with Graves' ophthalmopathy.

V usage is TRBV12-3 or TRBV12-4 and J usage is TRBJ2-6; no clear D gene. There are 15 residues in the CDR3. V was trimmed by 6 bases and J by 4 bases, leaving 13 bases between them. CDR3: CASSWPEKGANVLTF. The CDR3 DNA follows: TGTGCCAGCAGCTGGCCGGAAAAGGGGGCCAACGTCCTGACTTTC.

Remarks on this clonotype: One base away lies a much larger clone, so this may be a sequencing read error. It is likely a read error, because the conserved phenylalanine at the end of the CDR3 is missing. This chain joins TRBV19 and TRBJ2-2; D possibly matches TRBD1 or TRBD2 (5 bases each). The V gene's germline CDR1 is LNHDA and CDR2 SQIVND (reference sequence). This CDR3 has 14 residues. V was shortened by 3 bases and J by 4 bases, with 9 bases between the two germline ends. CDR3 sequence (DNA): TGTGCCAGTAGTATGGGACCGGGCACCGGGGAGCTGTTTTCT. It specifies CASSMGPGTGELFS.

This clonotype showed up many times. DNA for the CDR3: TGTGCCAGCAGCTTTCGTGCCTCTGGGGCCAACGTCCTGACTTTC. Translating gives CASSFRASGANVLTF. V and J are TRBV5-8 and TRBJ2-6; D is unresolved. Germline V lookup: CDR1 SGHTS, CDR2 YDEGEE. The CDR3 has 15 amino acids. Trimming removed 2 bases from V and 0 bases from J, with 6 bases in between.

This clonotype has a single count. V is TRBV19 and J is TRBJ1-5; D may be TRBD1 (5 bases). The ends were cut back, 11 bases at V and 5 bases at J, with 16 bases in the middle. CDR1 LNHDA and CDR2 SQIVND come from the germline V gene (reference sequence). The CDR3 spans 13 residues. CDR3 region: CAWTTVRDQPQHF. In DNA, the CDR3 is TGTGCCTGGACCACAGTCAGGGATCAGCCCCAGCATTTT.

This chain joins TRBV7-8 and TRBJ1-2; the match to TRBD1 covers 10 bases. CDR3 length: 16 residues. V lost 6 bases, J lost 8 bases, and 15 bases stayed unmatched. From germline, CDR1 is SGHVS and CDR2 FQNEAQ. Here the CDR3 DNA reads TGTGCCAGCAGTTCCGGACAGGGGGGGGTGGTTTGGGGCTACACCTTC. Translation: CASSSGQGGVVWGYTF.

A note on this clonotype: A clone one base away is much larger, so this may be a read error. This rearrangement joins TRBV14 to TRBJ1-2; weak D call: TRBD1 (5 bases). With 3 bases removed from V and 3 bases from J, the gap between germline ends came to 11 bases. This CDR3 is built from 14 residues. Germline V gives CDR1 SGHDN, CDR2 FVKESK. This chain's CDR3 is CASSHAGAHYGYTF. For the CDR3, the DNA is TGTGCCAGCAGCCATGCTGGGGCCCACTATGGCTACACCTTC.

This clonotype was seen at least ten times. The chain is built from TRBV4-3 and TRBJ1-1; D gene unclear. The CDR3 is made up of 13 amino acids. V lost 4 bases and J lost 2, with 8 bases in between. CDR1 is LGHNA, CDR2 YSLEER, per germline. This CDR3 reads CASSRIGNTEAFF. For the CDR3, the DNA is TGCGCCAGCAGCCGCATAGGAAACACTGAAGCTTTCTTT.

V is TRBV5-1 and J is TRBJ2-2, with D perhaps matching TRBD1 or TRBD2 (6 bases each). From germline, CDR1 is SGHRS and CDR2 YFSETQ. The CDR3 length is 19 residues. V lost 2 bases and J 0 bases, leaving 20 bases between the germline ends. This chain's CDR3 is CASSFLSGEDSPNTGELFF. For the CDR3, the DNA is TGCGCCAGCAGCTTTTTGTCAGGGGAGGATAGTCCGAACACCGGGGAGCTGTTTTTT.

Only a few counts were recorded for this clonotype. The chain uses TRBV5-5 and TRBJ2-7, with unresolved D. This CDR3 has 12 residues. Germline V lookup: CDR1 SGHKS, CDR2 YYEKEE (reference sequence). Trimming stripped 1 base from V and 5 bases from J, with 7 bases between. The DNA of the CDR3 is TGTGCCAGCAGCTTGCGACCTCACGAGCAGTACTTC. Translating it yields CASSLRPHEQYF. Based on the CDR3 plus reference TRBV5-5 and TRBJ2-7, the full variable domain is DAGVTQSPTHLIKTRGQQVTLRCSPISGHKSVSWYQQVLGQGPQFIFQYYEKEERGRGNFPDRFSARQFPNYSSELNVNALLLGDSALYLCASSLRPHEQYFGPGTRLTVT.

Worth noting for this clonotype: Given a much more abundant clone one base away, this may be a read error. This chain connects TRBV25-1 to TRBJ1-2; possible D gene TRBD1, 6 bases. From germline, CDR1 is MGHDK and CDR2 SYGVNS. This CDR3 comprises 15 residues. The germline V and J ends were trimmed by 5 bases and 0 bases, with 13 bases remaining between them. The CDR3 protein is CASSHAGDANYGYTF. The CDR3, as DNA: TGTGCCAGCAGTCACGCAGGGGACGCTAACTATGGCTACACCTTC.

This clonotype was seen only a few times. The rearrangement joins TRBV5-1 to TRBJ1-2, with a weak D call TRBD1 (6 bases). CDR1 SGHRS and CDR2 YFSETQ come from the germline V gene. The CDR3 has 16 amino acids. Between the trimmed V and J ends, which lost 4 bases and 0 bases, there was a span of 16 bases. In nucleotides, the CDR3 is TGCGCCAGCAGCCTATCAGGGACACTTCCTAACTATGGCTACACCTTC. It codes for CASSLSGTLPNYGYTF.

This clonotype was observed a few times. The chain has TRBV12-3 or TRBV12-4 and TRBJ1-1; no clear D gene. Trimming shortened V by 6 bases and J by 6 bases, and 17 bases separated the two germline ends. The length of the CDR3 is 14 residues. The CDR3 here is CASSQDSRAAEAFF. Written as DNA, the CDR3 is TGTGCCAGCAGCCAGGATTCCCGAGCCGCTGAAGCTTTCTTT.

This clonotype was counted at least ten times. J is TRBJ2-5 and V is TRBV12-3 or TRBV12-4, with D hard to call. The CDR3 runs to 12 residues. The V gene lost 5 bases and the J gene lost 3 bases, with 7 bases spanning the gap. In nucleotides, the CDR3 is TGTGCCAGCAGTCCCCCGGAAGAGACCCAGTACTTC. It codes for CASSPPEETQYF.

This clonotype was detected many times. The chain carries TRBV2 and TRBJ1-6, with D possibly being TRBD1 (5 bases). Germline loops: CDR1 SNHLY, CDR2 FYNNEI. This CDR3 has 15 amino acids. V gave up 2 bases and J gave up 6 bases, with 11 bases separating them. CDR3 protein: CASSERAGTNSPLHF. The CDR3, as DNA: TGTGCCAGCAGTGAAAGGGCTGGGACTAATTCACCCCTCCACTTT.

The V gene is TRBV7-8, the J gene TRBJ1-2, with no clear D. Germline-derived CDR1 and CDR2 are SGHVS and FQNEAQ. The V end lost 2 bases, the J end lost 0 bases, and 10 bases lay between the germline ends. This CDR3 is 15 amino acids long. DNA for the CDR3: TGTGCCAGCAGCTTAAACCTAGTTGCTAACTATGGCTACACCTTC. This encodes CASSLNLVANYGYTF.

J is TRBJ2-6 and V is TRBV29-1, with D hard to call. Trimming took 4 bases from V and 3 from J, leaving 7 bases between them. The CDR3 has 13 residues. The germline gives CDR1 SQVTM, CDR2 ANQGSEA. The CDR3 reads CSVGTGGANVLTF. The DNA for the CDR3 is TGCAGCGTTGGGACGGGTGGGGCCAACGTCCTGACTTTC.

This clonotype came up many times. The CDR3 region is CASSLAGTANTEAFF. The CDR3 coding sequence is TGTGCCAGCAGCTTAGCCGGGACAGCGAACACTGAAGCTTTCTTT. The chain links TRBV7-2 to TRBJ1-1, with 7 bases matching TRBD1. The trim removed 0 bases at V and 1 base at J, leaving 2 bases unmatched. Germline assignment: CDR1 SGHTA and CDR2 FQGNSA. The CDR3 has 15 amino acids. Supplemented by reference TRBV7-2 and TRBJ1-1, the full variable domain reads GAGVSQSPSNKVTEKGKDVELRCDPISGHTALYWYRQSLGQGLEFLIYFQGNSAPDKSGLPSDRFSAERTGGSVSTLTIQRTQQEDSAVYLCASSLAGTANTEAFFGQGTRLTVV.

This clonotype was seen ten or more times. V and J are TRBV19 and TRBJ1-5; TRBD1 is a possible D gene (6 bases). Trimming stripped 2 bases from V and 7 bases from J, with 15 bases between. Looked up from germline, CDR1 is LNHDA and CDR2 is SQIVND (reference sequence). The CDR3 sequence is 15 residues long. CDR3 protein: CASSILPGVRQPQHF. The CDR3 DNA sequence: TGTGCCAGTAGTATACTCCCAGGGGTGCGGCAGCCCCAGCATTTT.